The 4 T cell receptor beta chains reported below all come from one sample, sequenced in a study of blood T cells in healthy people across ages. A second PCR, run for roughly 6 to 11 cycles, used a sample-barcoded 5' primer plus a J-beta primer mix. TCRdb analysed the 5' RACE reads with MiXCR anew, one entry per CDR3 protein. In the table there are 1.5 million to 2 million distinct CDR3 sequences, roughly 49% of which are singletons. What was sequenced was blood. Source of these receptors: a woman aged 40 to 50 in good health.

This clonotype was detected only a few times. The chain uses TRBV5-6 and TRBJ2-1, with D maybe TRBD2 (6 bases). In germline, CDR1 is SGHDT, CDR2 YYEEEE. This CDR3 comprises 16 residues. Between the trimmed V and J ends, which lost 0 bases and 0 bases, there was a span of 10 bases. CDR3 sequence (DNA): TGTGCCAGCAGCTTGGAGGCGGGGTACTCCTACAATGAGCAGTTCTTC. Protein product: CASSLEAGYSYNEQFF.

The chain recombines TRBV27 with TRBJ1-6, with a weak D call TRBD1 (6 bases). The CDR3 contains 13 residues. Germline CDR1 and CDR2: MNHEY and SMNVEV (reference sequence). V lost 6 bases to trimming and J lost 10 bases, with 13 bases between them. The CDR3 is CASSTGPGSPLHF. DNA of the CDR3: TGTGCCAGCAGCACAGGGCCTGGATCACCCCTCCACTTT.

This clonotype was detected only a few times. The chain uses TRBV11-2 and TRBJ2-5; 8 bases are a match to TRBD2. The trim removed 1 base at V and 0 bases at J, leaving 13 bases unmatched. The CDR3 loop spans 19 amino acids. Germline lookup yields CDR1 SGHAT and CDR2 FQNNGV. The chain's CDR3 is CASSLGRGGVAGNQETQYF. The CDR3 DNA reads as TGTGCCAGCAGCTTAGGTCGTGGGGGGGTAGCGGGGAACCAAGAGACCCAGTACTTC.

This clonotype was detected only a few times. CDR3 sequence reads: CASSLGTLGAGEQFF. The DNA of the CDR3 is TGCGCCAGCAGCTTGGGGACCTTAGGGGCCGGTGAGCAGTTCTTC. V is TRBV5-1 and J is TRBJ2-1, with TRBD1 as a possible D gene (5 bases). This CDR3 is built from 15 residues. From germline, CDR1 is SGHRS and CDR2 YFSETQ. The V and J ends lost 0 bases and 9 bases respectively, with 16 bases between them.